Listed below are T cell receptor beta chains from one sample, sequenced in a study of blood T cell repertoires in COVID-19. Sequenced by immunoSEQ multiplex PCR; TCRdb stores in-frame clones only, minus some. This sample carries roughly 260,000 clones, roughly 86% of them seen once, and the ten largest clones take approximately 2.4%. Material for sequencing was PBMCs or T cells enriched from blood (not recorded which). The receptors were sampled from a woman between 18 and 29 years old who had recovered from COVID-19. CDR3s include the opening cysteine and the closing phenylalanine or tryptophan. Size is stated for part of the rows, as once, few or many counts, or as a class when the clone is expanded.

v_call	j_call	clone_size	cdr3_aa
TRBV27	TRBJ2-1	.	CASSPVDNWRVGEQFF
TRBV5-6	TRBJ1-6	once	CASSFRGWSSYNSPLHF
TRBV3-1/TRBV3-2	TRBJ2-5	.	CASSPTLAGRLGTQYF
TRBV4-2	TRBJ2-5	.	CASSPPLGLAGSFIGKETQYF
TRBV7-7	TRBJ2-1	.	CASSLDRLNEQFF
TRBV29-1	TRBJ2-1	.	CSVESGQGAYNEQFF
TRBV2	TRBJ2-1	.	CASSIGTANEQFF
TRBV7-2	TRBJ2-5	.	CASSLGGGLQETQYF
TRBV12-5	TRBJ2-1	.	CASGLATSGGANEQFF
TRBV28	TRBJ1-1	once	CASSLPGGAGNTEAFF
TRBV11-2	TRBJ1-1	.	CASSSNRGRESTEAFF
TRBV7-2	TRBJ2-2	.	CASSLPRESVTGELFF
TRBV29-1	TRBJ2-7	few	CSVGQSSYEQYF
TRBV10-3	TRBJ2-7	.	CAISDFMIPGQGDYEQYF
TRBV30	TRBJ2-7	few	CAWSVGGGLNEQYF
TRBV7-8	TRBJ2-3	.	CASSLPRDSGSDTQYF
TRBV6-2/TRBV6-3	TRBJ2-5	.	CASSYSKASGTQETQYF
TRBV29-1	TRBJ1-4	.	CSAGRGTGGEKLFF
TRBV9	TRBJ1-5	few	CASSVGPRGNQPQHF
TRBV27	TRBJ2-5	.	CASSQYGAGGGETQYF
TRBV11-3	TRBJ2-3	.	CASSFGTSGRVGTQYF
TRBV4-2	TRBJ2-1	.	CASSQGGTSGSYNEQFF
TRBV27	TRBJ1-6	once	CASRSTTGSYNSPLHF
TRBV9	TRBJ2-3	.	CASSRRTTLHSSTDTQYF
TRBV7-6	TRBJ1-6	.	CASSLAQGTLRNSPLHF